This TCR beta chain was recovered during a study of molecular identifiers for immune sequencing clone quantification. Notes on the study in general: Identical TCR molecules can share a barcode, and this sharing could underestimate highly expanded clone sizes.

Preparation methods for the bulk TCR libraries were those previously described, with listed TCR primers. Via MiXCR, TCRdb re-called the PCR reads, giving one row per CDR3 protein. The table includes 600,000 to 650,000 distinct CDR3 sequences, around 20% detected once. For this clonotype: Its antigen is unidentified.

The CDR3 has 12 amino acids. V shed 7 bases and J shed 1 base, with 7 bases lying between them. CDR1 and CDR2 from the germline V gene are LNHDA and SQIVND (reference sequence). The sample comprised naive CD8+ T cells from blood, with Jurkat cell RNA spiked in. Documented subset: FACS-sorted CD8+CD4-CCR7+CD45RA+ naive T cells. This receptor was taken from a human donor in good health. Some libraries in this study had Jurkat cell RNA spiked in. The V and J genes are TRBV19 and TRBJ1-1; unclear D gene. For the CDR3, the DNA is TGTGCCAGTAAGGAGGGGAACACTGAAGCTTTCTTT. It specifies CASKEGNTEAFF.